This TCR beta chain came from a study of T cell changes during pregnancy in multiple sclerosis (dated by TCRdb to about 2019). Regarding the study in general: In women with multiple sclerosis, the researchers looked at how the T cell repertoire shifted as pregnancy progressed.

Library creation used the immunoSEQ multiplex PCR assay. As stored in TCRdb, this immuneACCESS dataset retains in-frame rearrangements with V and J assigned. A fraction of the clones does not appear; measured against another copy, unresolved V genes explain less than half of the discrepancy, and the remainder lacks a known reason. This sample comprises approximately 100,000 clones, 85% to 95% of them detected only once. About 1.3% of the sample is taken by the ten largest. A word on this clone: Its antigen is unknown. Base qualities are not at hand, and no much larger clone is one base apart.

According to the germline V gene, CDR1 reads SGHRS and CDR2 reads YFSETQ. CDR3 length: 15 amino acids, cysteine to phenylalanine. The DNA shown is the 45-base CDR3, in frame from base 1. V is shortened by 2 bases, J by 1 base, and the region joining them spans 13 bases. The sequence links TRBV5-1 to TRBJ2-7; the D segment could be TRBD2, given 5 matching bases. This TCR came from a female donor with multiple sclerosis, enrolled in a pregnancy study. The sequenced sample was peripheral blood, obtained in the second trimester of pregnancy. The nucleotide sequence reads as follows: TGCGCCAGCAGCTTCTATCCTAGCTATTCCTACGAGCAGTACTTC. It translates to CASSFYPSYSYEQYF.